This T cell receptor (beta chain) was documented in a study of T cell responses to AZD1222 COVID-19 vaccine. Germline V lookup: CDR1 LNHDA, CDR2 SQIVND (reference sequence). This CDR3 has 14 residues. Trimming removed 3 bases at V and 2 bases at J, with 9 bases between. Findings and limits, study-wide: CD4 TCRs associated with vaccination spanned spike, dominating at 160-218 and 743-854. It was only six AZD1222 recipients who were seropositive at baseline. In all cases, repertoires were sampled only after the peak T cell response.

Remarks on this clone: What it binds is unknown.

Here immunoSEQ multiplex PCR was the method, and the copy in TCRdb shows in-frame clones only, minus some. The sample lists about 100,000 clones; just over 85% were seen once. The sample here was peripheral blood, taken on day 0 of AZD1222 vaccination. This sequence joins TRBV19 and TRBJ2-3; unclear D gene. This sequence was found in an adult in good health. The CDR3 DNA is TGTGCCAGTAGTATCTCACCGACCACAGATACGCAGTATTTT. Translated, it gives CASSISPTTDTQYF.